Included here is one T cell receptor (beta chain) sequence, with context. The junction does not match germline at one end; this may be a read error. Amplification of TCR beta CDR3 regions used RNA as the template. The TCR CDR3 was amplified in a first-round RT-PCR using the HTBI primer set. In TCRdb, the multiplex PCR reads were re-called with MiXCR into one record per CDR3 protein. The sample yields 450,000 to 500,000 distinct CDR3 sequences, approximately 23% seen once. Active moderate-to-severe ophthalmopathy, Clinical Activity Score at least 3, NOSPECS at least 4, under 3 months' duration. Uncontrolled infection, other autoimmune disease, pregnancy or lactation excluded patients. Diagnoses rested on clinical symptoms, serum thyroxine and TRAb, thyroid ultrasound and orbital computed tomography. This specimen comes from a study of T cells in Graves' hyperthyroidism and ophthalmopathy. The germline gives CDR1 SGHAT, CDR2 FQNNGV. The CDR3 sequence is 12 residues long.

The sequenced sample consisted of blood. The source of this sequence is a woman aged 65 to 85 with Graves' ophthalmopathy. The chain combines TRBV11-2 with TRBJ2-1, with a weak D call TRBD1 (6 bases). CDR3 loop: CASSLDPGVQFF. The CDR3 DNA sequence: TGTGCCAGCAGCCTAGACCCAGGGGTGCAGTTCTTC. Together with reference TRBV11-2 and TRBJ2-1, the CDR3 gives the full variable domain: EAGVAQSPRYKIIEKRQSVAFWCNPISGHATLYWYQQILGQGPKLLIQFQNNGVVDDSQLPKDRFSAERLKGVDSTLKIQPAKLEDSAVYLCASSLDPGVQFFGPGTRLTVL.